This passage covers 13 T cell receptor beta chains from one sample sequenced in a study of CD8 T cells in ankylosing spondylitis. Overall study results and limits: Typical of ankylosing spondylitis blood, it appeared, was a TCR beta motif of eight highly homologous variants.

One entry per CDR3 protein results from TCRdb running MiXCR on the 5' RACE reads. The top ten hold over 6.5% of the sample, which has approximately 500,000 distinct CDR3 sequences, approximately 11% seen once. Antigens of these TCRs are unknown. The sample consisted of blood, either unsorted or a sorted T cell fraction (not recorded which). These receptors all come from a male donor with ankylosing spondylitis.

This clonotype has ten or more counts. CDR3 sequence reads: CASSYRSFQETQYF. CDR3 sequence (DNA): TGTGCCAGCAGTTACCGGTCTTTCCAAGAGACCCAGTACTTC. The chain is built from TRBV6-2 or TRBV6-3 and TRBJ2-5; D is unresolved. The germline V gene encodes CDR1 MNHEY and CDR2 SVGEGT. The CDR3 sequence is 14 residues long. The V and J ends lost 2 bases and 1 base respectively, with 8 bases between them.

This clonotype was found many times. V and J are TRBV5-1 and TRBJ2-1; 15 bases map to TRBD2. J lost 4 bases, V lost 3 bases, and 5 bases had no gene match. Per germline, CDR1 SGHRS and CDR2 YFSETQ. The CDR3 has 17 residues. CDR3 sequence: CASSYGLAGGRYNEQFF. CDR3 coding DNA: TGCGCCAGCAGCTATGGACTAGCGGGAGGGAGATACAATGAGCAGTTCTTC.

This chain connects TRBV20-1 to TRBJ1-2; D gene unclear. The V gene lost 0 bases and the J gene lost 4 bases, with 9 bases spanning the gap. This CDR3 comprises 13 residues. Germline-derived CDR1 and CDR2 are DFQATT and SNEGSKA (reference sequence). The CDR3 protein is CSARDKAGYGYTF. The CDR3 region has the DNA TGCAGTGCTAGAGATAAGGCGGGCTATGGCTACACCTTC.

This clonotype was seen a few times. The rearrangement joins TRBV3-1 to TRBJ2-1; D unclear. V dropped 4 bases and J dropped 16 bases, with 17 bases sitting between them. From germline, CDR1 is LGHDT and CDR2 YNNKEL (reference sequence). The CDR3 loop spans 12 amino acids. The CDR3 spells CASSPLRDMYFF. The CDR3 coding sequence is TGTGCCAGCAGCCCCCTGCGAGACATGTATTTCTTC.

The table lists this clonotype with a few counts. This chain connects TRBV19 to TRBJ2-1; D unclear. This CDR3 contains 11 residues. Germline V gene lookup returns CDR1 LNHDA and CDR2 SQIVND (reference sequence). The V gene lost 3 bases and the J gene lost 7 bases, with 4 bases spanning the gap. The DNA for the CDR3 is TGTGCCAGTAGTATCTGGAATGAGCAGTTCTTC. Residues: CASSIWNEQFF.

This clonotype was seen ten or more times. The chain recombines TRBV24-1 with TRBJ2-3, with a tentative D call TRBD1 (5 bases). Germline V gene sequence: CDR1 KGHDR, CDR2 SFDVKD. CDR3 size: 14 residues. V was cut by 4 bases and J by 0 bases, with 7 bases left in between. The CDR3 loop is CATSERQSTDTQYF. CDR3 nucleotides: TGTGCCACCAGTGAGAGACAGAGCACAGATACGCAGTATTTT.

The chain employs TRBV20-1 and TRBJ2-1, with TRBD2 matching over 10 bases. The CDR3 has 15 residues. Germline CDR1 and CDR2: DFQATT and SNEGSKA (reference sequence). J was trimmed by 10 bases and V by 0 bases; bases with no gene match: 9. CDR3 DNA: TGCAGTGCTAGAGATCGTCTAGCGGGAGAGTCAGAGCAGTTCTTC. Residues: CSARDRLAGESEQFF.

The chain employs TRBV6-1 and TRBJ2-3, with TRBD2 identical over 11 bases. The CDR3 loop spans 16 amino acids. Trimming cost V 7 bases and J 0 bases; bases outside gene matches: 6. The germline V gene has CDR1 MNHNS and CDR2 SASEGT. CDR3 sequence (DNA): TGTGCCAGCAACCTAGCGGGAGGCGCTAGCACAGATACGCAGTATTTT. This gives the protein CASNLAGGASTDTQYF.

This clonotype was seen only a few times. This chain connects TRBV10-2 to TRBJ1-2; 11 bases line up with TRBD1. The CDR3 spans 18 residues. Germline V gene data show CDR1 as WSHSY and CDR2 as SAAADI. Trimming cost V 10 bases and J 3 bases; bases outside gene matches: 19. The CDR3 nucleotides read TGCGCCACCCTAGCAGAAGGGGGACAGGGGGAAAATTACTATGGCTACACCTTC. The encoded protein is CATLAEGGQGENYYGYTF.

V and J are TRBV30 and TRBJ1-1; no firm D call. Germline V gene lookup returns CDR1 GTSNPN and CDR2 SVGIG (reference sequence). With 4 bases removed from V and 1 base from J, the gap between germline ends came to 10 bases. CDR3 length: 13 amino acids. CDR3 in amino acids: CAWKRAGNTEAFF. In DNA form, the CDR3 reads TGTGCCTGGAAGAGGGCAGGGAACACTGAAGCTTTCTTT.

The CDR3 DNA follows: TGTGCCAGCAGTCCAGTCTCCTACCAAGAGACCCAGTACTTC. Translating gives CASSPVSYQETQYF. This chain uses TRBV12-3 or TRBV12-4 with TRBJ2-5; D is undetermined. This CDR3 spans 14 amino acids. The V end lost 5 bases, the J end lost 0 bases, and 10 bases lay between the germline ends.

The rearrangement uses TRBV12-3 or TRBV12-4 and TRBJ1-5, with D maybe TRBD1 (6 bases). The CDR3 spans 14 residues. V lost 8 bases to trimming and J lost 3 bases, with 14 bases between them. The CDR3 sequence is CASGRGGNNQPQHF. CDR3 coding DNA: TGTGCCAGCGGAAGGGGGGGGAACAATCAGCCCCAGCATTTT.

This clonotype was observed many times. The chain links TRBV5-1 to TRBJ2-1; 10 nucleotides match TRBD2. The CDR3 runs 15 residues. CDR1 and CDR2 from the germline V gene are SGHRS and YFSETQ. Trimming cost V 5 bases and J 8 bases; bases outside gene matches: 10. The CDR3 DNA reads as TGCGCCAGCAGTCAAGTTCTAGCGGGAGAGCATGAGCAGTTCTTC. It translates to CASSQVLAGEHEQFF. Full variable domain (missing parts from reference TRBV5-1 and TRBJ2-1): KAGVTQTPRYLIKTRGQQVTLSCSPISGHRSVSWYQQTPGQGLQFLFEYFSETQRNKGNFPGRFSGRQFSNSRSEMNVSTLELGDSALYLCASSQVLAGEHEQFFGPGTRLTVL.